The rows below give T cell receptor beta chains drawn from one sample of a study of Graves' ophthalmopathy and Graves' hyperthyroidism. TCRdb re-derived calls from the multiplex PCR reads in MiXCR, one entry per CDR3 protein. The table shows approximately 1.2 million distinct CDR3 sequences, with 35% to 45% occurring only once. Sequenced input: peripheral blood or thyroid tissue (not recorded which). The receptors were sampled from an adult man with Graves' hyperthyroidism. The CDR3 runs from the conserved cysteine through the conserved F or W. The D gene is left open where the match is weak. Clone size appears in some rows only: once, few, many, or a class for an expanded clone.

J	size	V	D	CDR3	DNA
TRBJ1-2	NA	TRBV20-1	NA	CSAQPAKGFYGYTF	TGCAGTGCCCAGCCGGCCAAGGGGTTTTACGGCTACACCTTC
TRBJ2-6	many	TRBV19	NA	CASRTDLGYAGANVLTF	TGTGCCAGTAGAACCGATTTAGGGTATGCTGGGGCCAACGTCCTGACTTTC
TRBJ1-6	few	TRBV20-1	TRBD1	CSAREGRGQFNSPLHF	TGCAGTGCTAGAGAGGGACGGGGACAGTTTAATTCACCCCTCCACTTT
TRBJ2-3	NA	TRBV29-1	NA	CSVIGIGTDTQYF	TGCAGCGTGATCGGGATCGGAACAGATACGCAGTATTTT
TRBJ2-5	NA	TRBV12-3/TRBV12-4	TRBD1	CASSSRDRPFETQYF	TGTGCCAGCAGTTCCCGGGACAGACCTTTTGAGACCCAGTACTTC
TRBJ1-2	NA	TRBV25-1	TRBD1	CASTGQGRYGYTF	TGTGCCAGCACCGGACAGGGCCGATATGGCTACACCTTC
TRBJ2-5	NA	TRBV19	TRBD1	CASSIEGTTGAETQHF	TGTGCCAGTAGTATAGAGGGAACAACAGGGGCTGAGACCCAGCACTTC
TRBJ1-6	few	TRBV6-6	NA	CASSYSKDGARKSPLHF	TGTGCCAGCAGTTACTCGAAGGACGGGGCAAGAAAGTCACCCCTCCACTTT
TRBJ1-6	few	TRBV25-1	NA	CASASTPNNSPLHF	TGTGCCAGCGCTAGTACCCCCAATAATTCACCCCTCCACTTT
TRBJ1-5	NA	TRBV30	NA	CAWASGRPGQPQHF	TGTGCCTGGGCCTCAGGGCGCCCTGGCCAGCCCCAGCATTTT
TRBJ2-5	NA	TRBV20-1	TRBD1	CSAKPYLTGSQYF	TGCAGTGCTAAGCCCTATCTGACAGGGTCCCAGTACTTC
TRBJ2-5	NA	TRBV7-9	NA	CASSLDTRGEETQYF	TGTGCCAGCAGCTTAGATACAAGAGGGGAGGAGACCCAGTACTTC
TRBJ1-2	many	TRBV20-1	NA	CSAGGSLGFYGYTF	TGCAGTGCTGGGGGCAGCCTTGGTTTCTATGGCTACACCTTC
TRBJ2-7	many	TRBV7-3	TRBD2	CASSSGTRIGEQYF	TGTGCCAGCAGTTCCGGGACTAGAATAGGCGAGCAGTACTTC
TRBJ1-5	many	TRBV24-1	NA	CATSGTGPGQPQHF	TGTGCCACCAGTGGAACAGGTCCCGGTCAGCCCCAGCATTTT
TRBJ1-1	many	TRBV7-2	NA	CASSFYRDAAFF	TGTGCCAGCAGCTTTTACCGTGACGCAGCTTTCTTT
TRBJ2-7	many	TRBV20-1	TRBD2	CSAWTSGLSYEQYF	TGCAGTGCTTGGACTAGCGGACTGTCCTACGAGCAGTACTTC
TRBJ1-2	NA	TRBV2	TRBD1	CASKGQVGGYTF	TGTGCCAGCAAGGGACAGGTTGGGGGCTACACCTTC
TRBJ1-1	few	TRBV12-3/TRBV12-4	NA	CASSLSRALGTEAFF	TGTGCCAGCAGTTTATCGCGGGCTTTGGGCACTGAAGCTTTCTTT
TRBJ2-7	many	TRBV7-8	TRBD2	CASSPQTSFWEQYF	TGTGCCAGCAGCCCCCAGACTAGCTTCTGGGAGCAGTACTTC
TRBJ1-3	few	TRBV5-1	NA	CAIIHPRRLLSGNTIYF	TGCGCCATCATCCATCCAAGACGATTACTCTCTGGAAACACCATATATTTT
TRBJ1-5	NA	TRBV28	TRBD1	CASSQGTGIDQPQHF	TGTGCCAGCAGTCAAGGGACAGGGATTGATCAGCCCCAGCATTTT
TRBJ2-7	many	TRBV5-8	NA	CASMARGASYEQYF	TGTGCCAGCATGGCCAGGGGGGCATCCTACGAGCAGTACTTC
TRBJ2-2	many	TRBV6-1	NA	CASTDSQQQRTGELFF	TGTGCCAGCACCGACAGCCAACAACAAAGGACCGGGGAGCTGTTTTTT
TRBJ1-3	NA	TRBV10-3	NA	CAIRSRGENTIYF	TGTGCCATCAGGAGCAGGGGCGAGAACACCATATATTTT
TRBJ1-6	many	TRBV14	TRBD1	CASSLRTGGFSPLHF	TGTGCCAGCAGCCTTAGGACAGGGGGCTTTTCACCCCTCCACTTT
TRBJ2-5	NA	TRBV10-3	TRBD1	CAITRTGAGGETQYF	TGTGCCATCACTAGGACAGGGGCCGGGGGAGAGACCCAGTACTTC
TRBJ1-2	many	TRBV20-1	NA	CSARRSGNYGYTF	TGCAGTGCTAGGAGGTCGGGGAACTATGGCTACACCTTC
TRBJ2-5	many	TRBV7-9	NA	CATRQREQETQYF	TGTGCCACCAGACAGAGAGAACAAGAGACCCAGTACTTC
TRBJ1-4	many	TRBV7-9	NA	CASSGRRAGVNEKLFF	TGTGCCAGCAGCGGCCGGCGAGCAGGAGTTAATGAAAAACTGTTTTTT
TRBJ1-1	NA	TRBV10-3	NA	CAIRGLAGAFTEAFF	TGTGCCATCAGGGGACTAGCGGGGGCGTTCACTGAAGCTTTCTTT
TRBJ2-2	NA	TRBV7-8	TRBD1	CASTTGMILRELFF	TGTGCCAGCACGACAGGGATGATTCTACGGGAGCTGTTTTTT
TRBJ2-2	many	TRBV29-1	NA	CSVPSGAGELFF	TGCAGCGTCCCGTCGGGGGCCGGGGAGCTGTTTTTT
TRBJ2-5	NA	TRBV2	TRBD1	CASRRGTGVQETQYF	TGTGCCAGCAGGAGGGGGACAGGAGTTCAAGAGACCCAGTACTTC
TRBJ1-1	many	TRBV11-1	NA	CASSQDGAEAFF	TGTGCCAGCAGTCAAGACGGGGCTGAAGCTTTCTTT
TRBJ2-7	NA	TRBV9	TRBD2	CASSSPGTSEDYEQYF	TGTGCCAGCAGCTCACCCGGGACTAGCGAGGACTACGAGCAGTACTTC
TRBJ2-7	many	TRBV7-8	NA	CASSFTPSYEQYF	TGTGCCAGCAGCTTTACCCCCAGCTACGAGCAGTACTTC
TRBJ2-6	NA	TRBV12-3/TRBV12-4	NA	CASSSPMEGSGANVLTF	TGTGCCAGCAGTTCCCCAATGGAGGGCTCTGGGGCCAACGTCCTGACTTTC
TRBJ2-2	many	TRBV20-1	TRBD1	CSARDRRQGYTGELFF	TGCAGTGCTAGAGATCGGAGACAGGGGTACACCGGGGAGCTGTTTTTT
TRBJ2-7	many	TRBV5-1	TRBD2	CASSSGLAGYEQYF	TGTGCCAGCAGCTCAGGACTAGCGGGCTACGAGCAGTACTTC
TRBJ1-2	many	TRBV5-1	TRBD1	CASSGGQSLGYTF	TGCGCCAGCAGCGGGGGACAGTCGCTCGGCTACACCTTC
TRBJ1-1	NA	TRBV5-6	TRBD1	CASSLVLDRGLEAFF	TGTGCCAGCAGCTTGGTGTTGGACAGGGGACTTGAAGCTTTCTTT
TRBJ2-2	few	TRBV7-2	TRBD2	CASSPGGGATGELFF	TGTGCCAGCAGCCCGGGGGGGGGCGCTACCGGGGAGCTGTTTTTT
TRBJ2-2	few	TRBV5-1	TRBD2	CASSLGTSLISGELFF	TGCGCCAGCAGCTTAGGGACTAGCCTTATCTCCGGGGAGCTGTTTTTT
TRBJ1-6	NA	TRBV7-9	NA	CASSSLGTEDNSPLHF	TGTGCCAGCAGCTCCCTCGGGACTGAGGATAATTCACCCCTCCACTTT
TRBJ2-3	NA	TRBV29-1	TRBD2	CSAITGLAGNTDTQYF	TGCAGCGCTATAACAGGACTAGCGGGGAACACAGATACGCAGTATTTT
TRBJ2-7	many	TRBV7-9	NA	CASRPEGVYEQYF	TGTGCCAGCAGACCGGAAGGGGTCTACGAGCAGTACTTC